Listed below are T cell receptor beta chains from one sample, sequenced in a study of blood T cell repertoires in COVID-19. The data were produced by immunoSEQ multiplex PCR, yet TCRdb's version contains in-frame clones alone and is incomplete. The sample has approximately 200,000 clones, about nine tenths seen once. The sequenced sample consisted of peripheral blood. The receptor set was obtained from an older woman with acute or convalescent COVID-19. CDR3s leave out the opening cysteine and the closing phenylalanine or tryptophan.

CDR3aa: ASSQGTVLNSPLH
v_gene: TRBV9
j_gene: TRBJ1-6

CDR3aa: ASSVRDTLNEQF
v_gene: TRBV11-2
j_gene: TRBJ2-1

CDR3aa: ASRPGPTKAGQY
v_gene: TRBV6-1
j_gene: TRBJ2-7

CDR3aa: ASSMFGQGLTGNTIY
v_gene: TRBV19
j_gene: TRBJ1-3

CDR3aa: ASSQEVKSGVGNQPQH
v_gene: TRBV4-1
j_gene: TRBJ1-5

CDR3aa: ASSLLGTGLEQY
v_gene: TRBV28
j_gene: TRBJ2-7

CDR3aa: ASSQGQGGYGYT
v_gene: TRBV3-1/TRBV3-2
j_gene: TRBJ1-2

CDR3aa: ASSLGSGTREQF
v_gene: TRBV27
j_gene: TRBJ2-1

CDR3aa: ASTSRRQGETQY
v_gene: TRBV19
j_gene: TRBJ2-5

CDR3aa: ASSLDGAGLRDTQY
v_gene: TRBV7-6
j_gene: TRBJ2-3

CDR3aa: AWKKGTASSYEQY
v_gene: TRBV30
j_gene: TRBJ2-7

CDR3aa: ASSLGHSLSGNTIY
v_gene: TRBV5-1
j_gene: TRBJ1-3

CDR3aa: ASSLTGALGYEQY
v_gene: TRBV7-3
j_gene: TRBJ2-7

CDR3aa: ASSPGQGVGETQY
v_gene: TRBV18
j_gene: TRBJ2-5

CDR3aa: AWSPPPSGRGEQF
v_gene: TRBV30
j_gene: TRBJ2-1

CDR3aa: ASSEAGTGTSNQPQH
v_gene: TRBV2
j_gene: TRBJ1-5

CDR3aa: ASSKRQGANNSPLH
v_gene: TRBV19
j_gene: TRBJ1-6

CDR3aa: SAPRQGRAF
v_gene: TRBV20-1
j_gene: TRBJ1-1

CDR3aa: ASRRQGSVNTEAF
v_gene: TRBV11-3
j_gene: TRBJ1-1

CDR3aa: ASSYSGTPRGVF
v_gene: TRBV7-2
j_gene: TRBJ1-1

CDR3aa: ASRPDRGQGKLF
v_gene: TRBV11-2
j_gene: TRBJ1-4

CDR3aa: ASSSSGSDKYEQY
v_gene: TRBV28
j_gene: TRBJ2-7

CDR3aa: ASSPSSGTAETQED
v_gene: TRBV7-2
j_gene: TRBJ2-4

CDR3aa: ASSEQRGMGNQPQH
v_gene: TRBV5-6
j_gene: TRBJ1-5

CDR3aa: ASSLAAGLGLGNEQF
v_gene: TRBV5-1
j_gene: TRBJ2-1

CDR3aa: ATSRLRTGNQPQH
v_gene: TRBV15
j_gene: TRBJ1-5

CDR3aa: ASSDSTGVKNIQY
v_gene: TRBV25-1
j_gene: TRBJ2-4

CDR3aa: ASSRAGLQETQY
v_gene: TRBV19
j_gene: TRBJ2-5

CDR3aa: ASSYWPPENNSPLH
v_gene: TRBV6-2/TRBV6-3
j_gene: TRBJ1-6

CDR3aa: ASSAQGQGLNYGYT
v_gene: TRBV5-1
j_gene: TRBJ1-2